This passage covers 2 T cell receptor beta chains from one sample sequenced in a study of cytomegalovirus exposure and HLA in healthy donors. The assay was immunoSEQ multiplex PCR, and TCRdb's table has in-frame clones only and misses some. The data show roughly 75,000 clones, 70% to 90% seen once. The sample consisted of PBMCs. These receptors originate from a man aged 30 to 39 in good health and CMV-seronegative.

The rearrangement uses TRBV5-6 and TRBJ1-1, with TRBD1 as a possible D gene (5 bases). This CDR3 is built from 13 residues. Germline CDR1 is SGHDT and CDR2 is YYEEEE. V was clipped by 5 bases and J by 4 bases, with 12 bases between them. The CDR3 DNA follows: TGTGCCAGCAGGGGCGCAGGGCTCACTGAAGCTTTCTTT. It specifies CASRGAGLTEAFF.

This chain joins TRBV30 and TRBJ1-1, with a tentative D call TRBD1 (5 bases). The V end was cut by 4 bases, the J end by 1 base, with 13 bases between. The CDR3 loop spans 14 amino acids. The germline gives CDR1 GTSNPN, CDR2 SVGIG (reference sequence). The CDR3, as DNA: TGTGCCTGGACTAGGGGTCTCGAGAACACTGAAGCTTTCTTT. Protein: CAWTRGLENTEAFF.